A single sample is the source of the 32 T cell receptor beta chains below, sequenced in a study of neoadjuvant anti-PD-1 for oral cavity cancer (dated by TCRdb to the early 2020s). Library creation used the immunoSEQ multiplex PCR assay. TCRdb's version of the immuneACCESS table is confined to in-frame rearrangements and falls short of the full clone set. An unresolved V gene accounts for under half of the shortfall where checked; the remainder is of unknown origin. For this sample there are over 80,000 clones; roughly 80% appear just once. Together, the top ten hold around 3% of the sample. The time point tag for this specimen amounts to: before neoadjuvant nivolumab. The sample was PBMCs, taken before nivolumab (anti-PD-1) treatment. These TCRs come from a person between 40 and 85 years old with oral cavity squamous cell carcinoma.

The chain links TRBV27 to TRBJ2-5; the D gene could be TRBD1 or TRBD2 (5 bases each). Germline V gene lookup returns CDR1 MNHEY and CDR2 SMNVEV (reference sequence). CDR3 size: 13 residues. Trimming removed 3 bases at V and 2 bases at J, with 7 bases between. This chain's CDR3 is CASSLGEQETQYF. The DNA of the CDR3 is TGTGCCAGCAGTTTGGGGGAACAAGAGACCCAGTACTTC.

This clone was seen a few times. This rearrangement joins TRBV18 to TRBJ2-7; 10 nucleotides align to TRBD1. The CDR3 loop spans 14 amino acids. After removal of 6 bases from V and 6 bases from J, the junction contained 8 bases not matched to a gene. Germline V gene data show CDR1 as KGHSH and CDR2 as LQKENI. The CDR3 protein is CASSPGTGASEQYF. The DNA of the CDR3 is TGTGCCAGCTCCCCCGGGACAGGGGCCTCCGAGCAGTACTTC.

CDR3 bases: TGTGCCAGCAGCGTAGCGGGGGCTGACACTGAAGCTTTCTTT. This encodes CASSVAGADTEAFF. The gene calls are TRBV9 and TRBJ1-1; tentative D call: TRBD1 (6 bases). CDR3 length: 14 residues. From germline, CDR1 is SGDLS and CDR2 YYNGEE. Trimming removed 0 bases at V and 3 bases at J, with 9 bases between.

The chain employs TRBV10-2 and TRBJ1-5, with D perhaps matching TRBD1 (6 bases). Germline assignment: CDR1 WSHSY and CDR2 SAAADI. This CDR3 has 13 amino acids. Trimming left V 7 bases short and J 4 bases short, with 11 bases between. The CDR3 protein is CASTRQVNQPQHF. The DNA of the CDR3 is TGCGCCAGCACCCGACAGGTTAATCAGCCCCAGCATTTT.

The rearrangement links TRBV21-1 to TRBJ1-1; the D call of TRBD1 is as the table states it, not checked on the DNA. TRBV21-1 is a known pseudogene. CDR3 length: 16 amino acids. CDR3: CASSNETGHMNTEAFF. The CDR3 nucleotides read TGTGCCAGCAGCAACGAAACAGGCCATATGAACACTGAAGCTTTCTTT.

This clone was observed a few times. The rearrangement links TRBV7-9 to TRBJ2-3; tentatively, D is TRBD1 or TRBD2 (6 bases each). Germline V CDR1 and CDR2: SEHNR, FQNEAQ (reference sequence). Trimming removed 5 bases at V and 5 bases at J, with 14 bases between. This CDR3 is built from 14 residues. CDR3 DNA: TGTGCCAGCAGCCTAAGACAGGAGGGAGATACGCAGTATTTT. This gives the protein CASSLRQEGDTQYF.

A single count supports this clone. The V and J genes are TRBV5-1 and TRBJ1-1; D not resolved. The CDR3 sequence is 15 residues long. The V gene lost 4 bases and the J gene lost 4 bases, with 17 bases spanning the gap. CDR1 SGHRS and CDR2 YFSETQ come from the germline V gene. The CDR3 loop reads CASSPSTDGGTEAFF. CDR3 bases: TGCGCCAGCAGCCCCTCCACGGATGGTGGCACTGAAGCTTTCTTT. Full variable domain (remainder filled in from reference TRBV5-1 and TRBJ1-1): KAGVTQTPRYLIKTRGQQVTLSCSPISGHRSVSWYQQTPGQGLQFLFEYFSETQRNKGNFPGRFSGRQFSNSRSEMNVSTLELGDSALYLCASSPSTDGGTEAFFGQGTRLTVV.

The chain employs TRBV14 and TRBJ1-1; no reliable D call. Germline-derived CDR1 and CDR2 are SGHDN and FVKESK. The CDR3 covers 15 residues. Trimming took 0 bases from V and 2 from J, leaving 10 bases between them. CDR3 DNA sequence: TGTGCCAGCAGCCAAGACACTACAGCTAACACTGAAGCTTTCTTT. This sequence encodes CASSQDTTANTEAFF.

The CDR3 coding sequence is TGTGCCAGCAGCCCCTCCAGGGTAGTTTCCTACGAGCAGTACTTC. Protein product: CASSPSRVVSYEQYF. The chain is built from TRBV7-2 and TRBJ2-7; D might be TRBD1 (5 bases). The CDR3 extends over 15 amino acids. V was clipped by 5 bases and J by 1 base, with 15 bases between them. Germline V gene data show CDR1 as SGHTA and CDR2 as FQGNSA.

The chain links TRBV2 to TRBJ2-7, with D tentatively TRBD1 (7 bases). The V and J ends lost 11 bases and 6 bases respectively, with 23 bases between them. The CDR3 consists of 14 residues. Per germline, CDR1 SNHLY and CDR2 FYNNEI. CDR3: CAGAGGLPNSEQYF. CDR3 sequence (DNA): TGTGCCGGTGCAGGGGGACTCCCGAACAGCGAGCAGTACTTC.

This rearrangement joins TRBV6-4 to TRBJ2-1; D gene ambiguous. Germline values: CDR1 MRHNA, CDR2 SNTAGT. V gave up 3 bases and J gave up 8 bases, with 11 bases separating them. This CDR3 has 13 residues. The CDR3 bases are TGTGCCAGCAGTGAGATCATAGGCGATGAGCAGTTCTTC. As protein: CASSEIIGDEQFF.

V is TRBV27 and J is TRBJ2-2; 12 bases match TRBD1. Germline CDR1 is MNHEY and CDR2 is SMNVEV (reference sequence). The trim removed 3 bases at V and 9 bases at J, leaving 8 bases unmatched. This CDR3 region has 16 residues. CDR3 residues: CASSLRPGTGGRELFF. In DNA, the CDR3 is TGTGCCAGCAGTTTGCGCCCCGGGACAGGGGGCCGGGAGCTGTTTTTT.

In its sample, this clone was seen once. CDR3 sequence: CASSQQGVPDTQYF. CDR3 DNA sequence: TGTGCCAGCAGTCAACAGGGTGTTCCAGATACGCAGTATTTT. The chain recombines TRBV2 with TRBJ2-3; possible D gene TRBD1, 6 bases. Germline V gene data show CDR1 as SNHLY and CDR2 as FYNNEI. The CDR3 sequence is 14 residues long. Deletions cut 5 bases from V and 4 bases from J, with 13 bases between.

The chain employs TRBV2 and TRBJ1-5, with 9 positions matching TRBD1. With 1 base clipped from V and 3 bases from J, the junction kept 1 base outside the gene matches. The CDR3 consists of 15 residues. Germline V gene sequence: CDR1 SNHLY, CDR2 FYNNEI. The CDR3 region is CASSEGDRANQPQHF. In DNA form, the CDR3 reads TGTGCCAGCAGTGAAGGGGACAGGGCCAATCAGCCCCAGCATTTT.

The CDR3 sequence: CASSPTAIYGYTF. The CDR3 region has the DNA TGTGCCAGCAGCCCCACAGCGATTTATGGCTACACCTTC. The genes are TRBV9 and TRBJ1-2, with unresolved D. V lost 4 bases, J lost 5 bases, and 12 bases lay in between. CDR1 and CDR2 (germline): SGDLS, YYNGEE. The CDR3 sequence is 13 residues long.

The CDR3 here is CASSGQVSTDTQYF. In DNA form, the CDR3 reads TGCGCCAGCAGTGGACAGGTCAGCACAGATACGCAGTATTTT. This sequence joins TRBV10-1 and TRBJ2-3; D is perhaps TRBD1 (6 bases). Trimming took 4 bases from V and 0 from J, leaving 8 bases between them. CDR3 length: 14 amino acids. CDR1 is WNHNN, CDR2 SYGVQD, per germline (reference sequence).

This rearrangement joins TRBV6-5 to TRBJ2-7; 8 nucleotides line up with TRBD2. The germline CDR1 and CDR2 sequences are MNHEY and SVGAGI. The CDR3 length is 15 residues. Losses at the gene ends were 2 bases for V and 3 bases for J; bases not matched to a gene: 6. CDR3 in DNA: TGTGCCAGCAGTTACATTAGCGGGAATCACTACGAGCAGTACTTC. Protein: CASSYISGNHYEQYF.

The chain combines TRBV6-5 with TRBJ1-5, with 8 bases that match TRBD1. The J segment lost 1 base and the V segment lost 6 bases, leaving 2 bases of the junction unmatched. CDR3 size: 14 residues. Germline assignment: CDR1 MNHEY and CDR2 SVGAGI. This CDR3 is CASRRTGSNQPQHF. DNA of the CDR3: TGTGCCAGCAGACGGACAGGGAGCAATCAGCCCCAGCATTTT.

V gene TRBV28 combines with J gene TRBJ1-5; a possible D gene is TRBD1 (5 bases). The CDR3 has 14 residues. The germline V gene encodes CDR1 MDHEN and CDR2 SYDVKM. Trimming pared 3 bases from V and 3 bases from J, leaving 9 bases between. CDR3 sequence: CASSFAGFNQPQHF. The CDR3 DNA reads TGTGCCAGCAGTTTTGCAGGGTTCAATCAGCCCCAGCATTTT.

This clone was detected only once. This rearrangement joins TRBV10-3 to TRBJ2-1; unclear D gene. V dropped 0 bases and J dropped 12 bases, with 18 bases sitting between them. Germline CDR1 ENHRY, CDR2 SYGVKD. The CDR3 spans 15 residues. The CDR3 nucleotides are TGTGCCATCAGTGAGTCGAACCCAGGAAACATGCGGCAGTTCTTC. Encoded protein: CAISESNPGNMRQFF.

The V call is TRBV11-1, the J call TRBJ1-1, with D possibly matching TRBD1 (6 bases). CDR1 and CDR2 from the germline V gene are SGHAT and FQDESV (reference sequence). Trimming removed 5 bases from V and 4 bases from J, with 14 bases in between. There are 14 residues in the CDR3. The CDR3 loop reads CASSPQGRATEAFF. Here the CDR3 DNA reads TGTGCCAGCAGCCCCCAGGGGAGAGCCACTGAAGCTTTCTTT.

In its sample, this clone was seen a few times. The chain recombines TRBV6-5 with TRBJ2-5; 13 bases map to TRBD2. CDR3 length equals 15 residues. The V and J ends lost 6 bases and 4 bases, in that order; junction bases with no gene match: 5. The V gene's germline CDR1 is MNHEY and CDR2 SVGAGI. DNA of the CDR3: TGTGCCAGCAGGCCGGGACTAGCGGGAACAGAGACCCAGTACTTC. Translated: CASRPGLAGTETQYF.

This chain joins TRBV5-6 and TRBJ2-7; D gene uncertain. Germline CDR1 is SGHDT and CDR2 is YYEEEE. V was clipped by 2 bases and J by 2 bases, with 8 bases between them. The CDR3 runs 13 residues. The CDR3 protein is CASSLWVAYEQYF. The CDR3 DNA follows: TGTGCCAGCAGCTTATGGGTAGCCTACGAGCAGTACTTC.

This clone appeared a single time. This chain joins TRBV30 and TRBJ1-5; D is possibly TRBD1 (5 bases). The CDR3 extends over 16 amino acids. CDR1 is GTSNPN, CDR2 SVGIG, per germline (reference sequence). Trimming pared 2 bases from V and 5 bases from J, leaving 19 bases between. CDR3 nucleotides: TGTGCCTGGAGTCCCCCGGGGGTTGGTGGTGATCAGCCCCAGCATTTT. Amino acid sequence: CAWSPPGVGGDQPQHF.

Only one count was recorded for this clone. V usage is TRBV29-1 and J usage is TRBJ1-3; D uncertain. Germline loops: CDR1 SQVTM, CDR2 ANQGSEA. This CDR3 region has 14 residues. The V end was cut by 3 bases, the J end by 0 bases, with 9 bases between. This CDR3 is CSVDRDSSGNTIYF. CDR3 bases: TGCAGCGTTGACAGAGATTCCTCTGGAAACACCATATATTTT.

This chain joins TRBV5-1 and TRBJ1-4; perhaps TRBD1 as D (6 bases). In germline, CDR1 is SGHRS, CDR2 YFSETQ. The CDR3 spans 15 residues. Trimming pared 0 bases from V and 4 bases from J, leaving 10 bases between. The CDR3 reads CASSLGPDSNEKLFF. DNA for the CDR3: TGCGCCAGCAGCTTGGGACCGGACAGTAATGAAAAACTGTTTTTT.

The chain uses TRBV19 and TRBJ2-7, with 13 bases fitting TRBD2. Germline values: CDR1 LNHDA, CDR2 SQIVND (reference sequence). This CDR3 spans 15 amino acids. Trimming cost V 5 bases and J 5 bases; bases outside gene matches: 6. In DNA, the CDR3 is TGTGCCAGTAGTCCTCGGACTAGCGGGAGCAACGAGCAGTACTTC. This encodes CASSPRTSGSNEQYF.

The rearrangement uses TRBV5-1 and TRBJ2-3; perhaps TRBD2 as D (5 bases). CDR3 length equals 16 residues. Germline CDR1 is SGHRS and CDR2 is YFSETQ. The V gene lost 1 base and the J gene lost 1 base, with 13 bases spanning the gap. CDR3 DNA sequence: TGCGCCAGCAGCTTGCCGGGTGGGAGCGGCACAGATACGCAGTATTTT. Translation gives CASSLPGGSGTDTQYF.

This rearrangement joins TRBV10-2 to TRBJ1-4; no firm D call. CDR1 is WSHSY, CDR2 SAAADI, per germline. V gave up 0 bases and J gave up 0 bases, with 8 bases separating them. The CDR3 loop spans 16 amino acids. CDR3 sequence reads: CASSESGGTTNEKLFF. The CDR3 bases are TGCGCCAGCAGTGAGTCCGGCGGAACAACTAATGAAAAACTGTTTTTT.

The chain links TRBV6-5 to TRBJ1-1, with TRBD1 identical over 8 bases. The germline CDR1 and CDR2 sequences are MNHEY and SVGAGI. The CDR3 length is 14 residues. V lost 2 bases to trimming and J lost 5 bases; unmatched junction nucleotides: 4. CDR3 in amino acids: CASSYLQGGTEAFF. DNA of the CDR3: TGTGCCAGCAGTTACCTACAGGGGGGGACTGAAGCTTTCTTT.

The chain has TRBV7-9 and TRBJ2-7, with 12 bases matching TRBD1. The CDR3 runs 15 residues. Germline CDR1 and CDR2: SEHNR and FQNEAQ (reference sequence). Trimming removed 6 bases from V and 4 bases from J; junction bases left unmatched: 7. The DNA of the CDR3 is TGTGCCAGCAGATCTCCGGGACAGGGGGCGTACGAGCAGTACTTC. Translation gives CASRSPGQGAYEQYF.

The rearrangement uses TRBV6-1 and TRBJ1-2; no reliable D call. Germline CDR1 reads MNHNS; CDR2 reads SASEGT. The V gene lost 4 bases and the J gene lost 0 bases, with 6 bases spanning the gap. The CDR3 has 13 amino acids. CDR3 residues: CASSAGANYGYTF. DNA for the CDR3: TGTGCCAGCAGTGCAGGAGCTAACTATGGCTACACCTTC.